The text below deals with one T cell receptor beta chain. What it recognizes is unknown. This sample was included in a study of cytomegalovirus exposure and HLA in healthy donors. This CDR3 is built from 11 residues. Germline values: CDR1 DFQATT, CDR2 SNEGSKA (reference sequence). Notes on the study in general: Later on, a genetic analysis was performed. It linked a missense variant in DCLRE1C with V- and J-gene trimming of TCR beta. Presence/absence analyses rested on an assumption that sequencing depth was roughly uniform across donors.

PCR was performed using 60 Vbeta and 13 Jbeta primers. Sequencing used immunoSEQ multiplex PCR; TCRdb keeps in-frame clones, though not all of them. The table shows approximately 180,000 clones, with roughly four fifths occurring only once. This receptor was obtained from a young man in good health and CMV-seronegative. The specimen sequenced was PBMCs. The V and J genes are TRBV20-1 and TRBJ1-2; D unclear. CDR3 coding DNA: TGCAGCTCCGGTTTTAACTATGGCTACACCTTC. Translating gives CSSGFNYGYTF.